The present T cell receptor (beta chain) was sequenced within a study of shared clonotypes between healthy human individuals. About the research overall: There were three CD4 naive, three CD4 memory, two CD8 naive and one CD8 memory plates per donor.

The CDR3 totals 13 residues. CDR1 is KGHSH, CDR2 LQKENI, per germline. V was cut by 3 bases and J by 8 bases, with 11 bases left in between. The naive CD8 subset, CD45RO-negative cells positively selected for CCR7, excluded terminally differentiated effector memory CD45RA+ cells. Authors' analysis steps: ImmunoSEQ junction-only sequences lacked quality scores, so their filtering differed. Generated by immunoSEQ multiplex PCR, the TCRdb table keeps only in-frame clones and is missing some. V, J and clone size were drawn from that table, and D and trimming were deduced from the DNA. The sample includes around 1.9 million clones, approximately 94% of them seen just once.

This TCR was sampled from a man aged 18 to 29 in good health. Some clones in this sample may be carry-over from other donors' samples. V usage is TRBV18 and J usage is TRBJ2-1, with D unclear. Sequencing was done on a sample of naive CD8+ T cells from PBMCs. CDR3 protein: CASSPLGSDEQFF. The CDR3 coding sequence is TGTGCCAGCTCACCCCTCGGATCGGATGAGCAGTTCTTC.